A selection of T cell receptor beta chains follows, all from one sample in a study of tumor-infiltrating lymphocytes in primary liver carcinoma. TCRdb re-derived calls from the multiplex PCR reads in MiXCR, one entry per CDR3 protein. Of about 200,000 distinct CDR3 sequences in the sample, around 60% were seen once. Sequencing used peripheral blood. These receptors came from a woman aged 60-75 years with primary liver carcinoma and hepatitis B virus infection. CDR3s include the opening cysteine and the closing phenylalanine or tryptophan. The D gene is left open where the match is weak. For some rows the clone size is stated as once, few or many, or as a class when expanded; others skip it.

many	TRBV6-5	TRBJ1-2	.	TGTGCCAGCAGTTACACCGGGGACGGAATCTATGGCTACACCTTC	CASSYTGDGIYGYTF
.	TRBV11-3	TRBJ2-5	.	TGTGCCACCAGCGGCGGAACCCAAGAGACCCAGTACTTC	CATSGGTQETQYF
many	TRBV12-3/TRBV12-4	TRBJ2-1	.	TGTGCCAGCACTACAGCTGGCAGTAGCAATGAGCAGTTCTTC	CASTTAGSSNEQFF
few	TRBV14	TRBJ1-2	.	TGTGCCAGCAGCCAAGTGGGCCGGACAGACTATGGCTACACCTTC	CASSQVGRTDYGYTF
many	TRBV4-2	TRBJ2-3	TRBD1	TGTGCCAGCAGCCAAGAGGGGACAGGGTCTCGCACAGATACGCAGTATTTT	CASSQEGTGSRTDTQYF
.	TRBV11-2	TRBJ2-1	.	TGTGCCAGCATGCCTGACAGGTCTCAGGGTGAGCAGTTCTTC	CASMPDRSQGEQFF
.	TRBV12-3/TRBV12-4	TRBJ2-1	.	TGTGCCAGCGTCCGGTACCGTGGCGGTGAGCAGTTCTTC	CASVRYRGGEQFF
few	TRBV2	TRBJ1-1	TRBD1	TGTGCCAGCAGGAGGGGACAGGGAAATTCTGAAGCTTTCTTT	CASRRGQGNSEAFF
.	TRBV11-2	TRBJ2-1	TRBD2	TGTGCCAGGAGCTGGAGACTAGCAGGAGGATGGGATGAGCAGTTCTTC	CARSWRLAGGWDEQFF
many	TRBV6-6	TRBJ2-2	.	TGTGCAGCCCGGGGTTCCAACACCGGGGAGCTGTTTTTT	CAARGSNTGELFF
.	TRBV11-2	TRBJ2-3	.	TGTGCCAGCAGCTCGAGCACAGATACACAGTGTTTT	CASSSSTDTQCF
many	TRBV6-5	TRBJ2-7	.	TGTGCCAGCAGTCCACGGGAGACACCCTACGAGCAGTACTTC	CASSPRETPYEQYF
once	TRBV11-2	TRBJ2-3	TRBD1	TGTACCAGTAGCTTAGACAGGGGCACAGATACGCAGTATTTT	CTSSLDRGTDTQYF
.	TRBV6-5	TRBJ1-6	TRBD1	TGTGCCAGCAGTTACCGACAGGGGGCAGAGTCACGCCTCCACTTT	CASSYRQGAESRLHF
many	TRBV6-5	TRBJ2-7	.	TGTGCCAGCAGTTACTCGAGGCTTCCCTCCGAGCAGTACTTC	CASSYSRLPSEQYF
.	TRBV10-1	TRBJ2-7	.	TGCGCCAGCAGTGGGGGCAGGGGCTTGTACGAGCAGTACTTC	CASSGGRGLYEQYF
.	TRBV11-2	TRBJ2-1	TRBD2	TGTGCCAGCACCCAGACGTCTAGCGGGAGTGGTGGGCAGTTCTTC	CASTQTSSGSGGQFF
few	TRBV7-8	TRBJ1-4	TRBD1	TGTGCCAGCAGCTCCTCGGGACAGGGAGCTAATGAAAAACTGTTTTTT	CASSSSGQGANEKLFF
many	TRBV4-1	TRBJ1-4	.	TGCGCCAGCAGCCAACCTCTACAGGGTGGTGAAAAACTGTTTTTT	CASSQPLQGGEKLFF
.	TRBV11-2	TRBJ2-7	TRBD2	TGTGCCGGCAGCTTAGTAACCGGACTAGCGGGGGCTGAGCAATACTTC	CAGSLVTGLAGAEQYF
.	TRBV11-2	TRBJ2-7	TRBD1	TGTGTCAGCTGCCTGACCGGGACAGGCTTGGAGCAGTACTTC	CVSCLTGTGLEQYF
.	TRBV11-2	TRBJ2-1	.	TGTGTCAGCAGTCCAGCCGGGCCCTCCTACAATGAGCAGTTCTTC	CVSSPAGPSYNEQFF
.	TRBV29-1	TRBJ1-2	.	TGCGGCGTTGAAGTATCCGCCAGCGCCTCATATGCCTACACCTTC	CGVEVSASASYAYTF
.	TRBV11-2	TRBJ2-2	.	TGTGCCAGCAGCCATACACAGGGTTCGAACACCAGGGAGCTGTTTTTT	CASSHTQGSNTRELFF
.	TRBV29-1	TRBJ2-5	.	TGCAGCGTTGAGGATCCGGCTTCTCCCGAAACCCAGAACTTC	CSVEDPASPETQNF
.	TRBV5-1	TRBJ1-1	.	TGCGCCAGCAGCTTGCTGGACGGAGTGAACACTGAAGCTTTCTTT	CASSLLDGVNTEAFF
.	TRBV6-1	TRBJ2-1	.	TGTGCCAGCAGGCTCACGCTAAACAATGTGCAGTTCTTC	CASRLTLNNVQFF
few	TRBV30	TRBJ2-7	.	TGTGCCTGGAGTGTGGACAGCTACTACGAGCAGTACTTC	CAWSVDSYYEQYF
.	TRBV11-2	TRBJ2-5	TRBD1	TGTGCCAGTAGCTTAGGGGGCACAAGGGAGACCCAGGACTTC	CASSLGGTRETQDF
many	TRBV29-1	TRBJ1-1	.	TGCAGCGTTGCAAGACAGGAATCCGAAGCTTTCTTT	CSVARQESEAFF
.	TRBV5-4	TRBJ1-1	.	TGTGTCAGCAGCTTGTTTCTACGGAGGACTGAAGCTTTCTTT	CVSSLFLRRTEAFF
few	TRBV6-1	TRBJ2-5	.	TGTGCCAGCCGACAGGTCGGGGTAGAGACCCAGTACTTC	CASRQVGVETQYF
.	TRBV11-2	TRBJ1-3	.	TGTGCCAGCAGCTCGCGCCTCCCGACAGATAGCTCTGGAAGCACCATATATTTC	CASSSRLPTDSSGSTIYF
.	TRBV12-3/TRBV12-4	TRBJ1-1	TRBD1	TGTGCCAGCAGTCCCCGGACAGGGACTGAGACTTTCTTT	CASSPRTGTETFF
many	TRBV29-1	TRBJ1-2	.	TGCAGCGTTGAAGATTTTAGGGGGGGAGGCTACACCTTC	CSVEDFRGGGYTF
.	TRBV28	TRBJ1-2	.	TGTGCCAGCAGTTCCGGAGGCTATGGCTACACCTTC	CASSSGGYGYTF
.	TRBV11-3	TRBJ2-2	TRBD2	TGTGCCAGCAGCCCAAAGGGCGGGGGGGACATCGGGGAGCTGTTTTTT	CASSPKGGGDIGELFF
.	TRBV9	TRBJ2-2	.	.	CASSVGRGTGELSF
.	TRBV28	TRBJ2-7	TRBD2	TGTGCCAGCAGCCCCCCGGGAGGACGAGCCTACGAGCACTACTTC	CASSPPGGRAYEHYF
few	TRBV30	TRBJ1-2	.	TGTGCCTGGAGTCCAACCCACACCTTC	CAWSPTHTF
many	TRBV4-1	TRBJ2-7	TRBD2	TGCGCCAGCAGCCTCTCTTCTAACAGGGGACTAGCGGGAGGTGGTAATTACGAGCAGTACTTC	CASSLSSNRGLAGGGNYEQYF
.	TRBV9	TRBJ1-1	TRBD1	TGTGTCAGCAACCCAGGGACAGGGGTCGGAGCTTTCTTT	CVSNPGTGVGAFF
.	TRBV7-8	TRBJ1-1	.	TGTGCCAGCAGCGCTCGTGGTGGCTCTGAAGCTTTCTTT	CASSARGGSEAFF
.	TRBV29-1	TRBJ2-5	.	TGCAGCGTTGAAGGTCCGGGGCTAGCGAGCGTGAACCAAGAGACCCAGTACTTC	CSVEGPGLASVNQETQYF
.	TRBV2	TRBJ2-5	.	TGTGCCACCCCTGGAGGATCCCGGAAGACCCAGTACTTC	CATPGGSRKTQYF
few	TRBV5-5	TRBJ1-2	TRBD1	TGTGCCAGCAGCTTGGCTCCGACAGGGGAGTTTTTCTATGGCTACACCTTC	CASSLAPTGEFFYGYTF
.	TRBV29-1	TRBJ2-3	TRBD2	TGCAACTCACTAGGGCTAGCGGGCGTCACAGATACGCAATATTTT	CNSLGLAGVTDTQYF
.	TRBV5-1	TRBJ2-3	.	TGCGCCAGCAGCTTGGATGCAGGAGATACGCAGTATTTT	CASSLDAGDTQYF
.	TRBV21-1	TRBJ2-1	.	TGTGCCAGCAGCAATCCGGGACTAGCGGGAGAGTATGAGCAGTTCTTC	CASSNPGLAGEYEQFF
.	TRBV29-1	TRBJ2-7	.	TGCGGCGTGGAGGACAACGACTACGTGCAGTACTTC	CGVEDNDYVQYF
.	TRBV7-9	TRBJ2-3	.	TGTGCCAGCAGCTTAGGCGGAAACACAGATACGCAGTATTTT	CASSLGGNTDTQYF
.	TRBV11-3	TRBJ2-7	TRBD2	TGTGCCAGCAGCTTCCTGGAGGAGCGGGGGGTTCTTCCATCCTACGAGCAGTACTTC	CASSFLEERGVLPSYEQYF